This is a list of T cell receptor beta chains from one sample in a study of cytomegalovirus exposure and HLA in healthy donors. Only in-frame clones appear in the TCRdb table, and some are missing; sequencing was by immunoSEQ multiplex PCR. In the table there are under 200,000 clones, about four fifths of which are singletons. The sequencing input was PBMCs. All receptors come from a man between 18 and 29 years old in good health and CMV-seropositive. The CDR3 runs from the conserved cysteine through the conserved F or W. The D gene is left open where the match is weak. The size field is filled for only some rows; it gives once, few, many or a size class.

CASSERASGYNEQFF,TGTGCCAGCAGCGAAAGGGCTAGCGGTTACAATGAGCAGTTCTTC,TRBV27,TRBJ2-1,NA,TRBD2
CASSQPGDNTIYF,TGTGCCAGCAGCCAGCCCGGGGATAACACCATATATTTT,TRBV4-2,TRBJ1-3,NA,NA
CSGRTGSGNTIYF,TGCAGCGGGAGGACAGGCTCTGGAAACACCATATATTTT,TRBV29-1,TRBJ1-3,NA,TRBD1
CASSGAGKQGGYTF,TGTGCCAGCAGCGGGGCGGGAAAGCAGGGTGGCTACACCTTC,TRBV28,TRBJ1-2,NA,NA
CASSQDFGRGNTGELFF,TGCGCCAGCAGCCAAGATTTCGGCAGGGGTAACACCGGGGAGCTGTTTTTT,TRBV4-3,TRBJ2-2,few,NA
CATSGRTSGNYEQYF,TGTGCCACCAGCGGTCGGACTAGCGGGAACTACGAGCAGTACTTC,TRBV15,TRBJ2-7,NA,TRBD2
CASSEVGGAEAFF,TGTGCCAGCAGTGAAGTTGGGGGGGCCGAAGCTTTCTTT,TRBV6-1,TRBJ1-1,NA,NA
CASSSGQAFTGELFF,TGTGCCAGCAGCTCGGGACAGGCCTTCACCGGGGAGCTGTTTTTT,TRBV7-3,TRBJ2-2,NA,TRBD1
CASSQSGPPYEQYF,TGCGCCAGCAGTCAATCGGGCCCCCCCTACGAGCAGTACTTC,TRBV23-1,TRBJ2-7,NA,NA
CASRGAGVATDTQYF,TGTGCCAGCAGGGGGGCGGGAGTAGCCACAGATACGCAGTATTTT,TRBV2,TRBJ2-3,NA,NA
CASGLAGYEQYF,TGTGCCAGCGGACTAGCGGGATACGAGCAGTACTTC,TRBV28,TRBJ2-7,NA,TRBD2
CASSSNRRAHYEQYF,TGTGCCAGCAGCTCCAACCGGAGGGCCCACTACGAGCAGTACTTC,TRBV11-2,TRBJ2-7,NA,NA
CAWSGLAGFTGELFF,TGTGCCTGGAGTGGCCTAGCGGGGTTCACCGGGGAGCTGTTTTTT,TRBV30,TRBJ2-2,NA,TRBD2
CASSRGDRETQYF,TGTGCCAGCAGCCGGGGGGATCGGGAGACCCAGTACTTC,TRBV7-3,TRBJ2-5,NA,TRBD2
CASSDYSTGGSDTQYF,TGTGCCAGCAGTGACTATTCAACAGGGGGTTCAGATACGCAGTATTTT,TRBV6-4,TRBJ2-3,NA,TRBD1
CASSLRGSAGEQYF,TGCGCCAGCAGCTTGCGCGGGAGTGCAGGCGAGCAGTACTTC,TRBV5-1,TRBJ2-7,NA,TRBD2
CASSPDASLNEKLFF,TGTGCCAGCAGCCCCGACGCTAGCCTGAATGAAAAACTGTTTTTT,TRBV9,TRBJ1-4,NA,NA
CASKPNVVQTQYF,TGTGCCAGCAAGCCGAACGTCGTCCAGACCCAGTACTTC,TRBV6-1,TRBJ2-5,NA,NA
CASSLAGSSGANVLTF,TGTGCCAGCAGCTTAGCGGGCTCATCTGGGGCCAACGTCCTGACTTTC,TRBV7-6,TRBJ2-6,NA,NA
CASSFGWQGVMHTEAFF,TGCGCCAGCAGCTTTGGTTGGCAGGGCGTGATGCACACTGAAGCTTTCTTT,TRBV5-1,TRBJ1-1,NA,NA
CASSRGRSSTDTQYF,TGCGCCAGCAGCCGGGGCAGATCTAGCACAGATACGCAGTATTTT,TRBV4-3,TRBJ2-3,NA,NA
CASSLKQGGTEAFF,TGTGCCAGCAGCTTAAAACAGGGTGGGACTGAAGCTTTCTTT,TRBV7-8,TRBJ1-1,NA,NA
CASRLEKLFF,TGTGCCAGCCGGTTAGAAAAACTGTTTTTT,TRBV25-1,TRBJ1-4,NA,NA
CASSVGLPKDTQYF,TGTGCCAGCAGCGTTGGACTCCCAAAGGATACGCAGTATTTT,TRBV9,TRBJ2-3,NA,NA
CASSLDRGRPQHF,TGTGCCAGCAGCTTGGACAGGGGGAGGCCCCAGCATTTT,TRBV7-2,TRBJ1-5,NA,TRBD1
CASSPPDSQETQYF,TGTGCCAGCAGCCCCCCCGACAGCCAAGAGACCCAGTACTTC,TRBV9,TRBJ2-5,once,NA
CASSLEAWSSYNEQFF,TGTGCCAGCAGCTTGGAAGCGTGGAGCTCCTACAATGAGCAGTTCTTC,TRBV5-6,TRBJ2-1,NA,NA
CASSLRPGNYGYTF,TGTGCCAGCAGTTTACGTCCAGGGAACTATGGCTACACCTTC,TRBV28,TRBJ1-2,NA,NA
CASSVTGELFF,TGTGCCAGCAGTGTAACTGGGGAGCTGTTTTTT,TRBV5-4,TRBJ2-2,NA,NA
CASSGGLAGGTKNEQYF,TGTGCCAGCAGCGGGGGACTAGCGGGAGGGACGAAAAACGAGCAGTACTTC,TRBV9,TRBJ2-7,NA,TRBD2
CASSQVRGETQYF,TGTGCCAGCAGCCAAGTTCGGGGAGAGACCCAGTACTTC,TRBV4-2,TRBJ2-5,few,NA
CASSLPGQGYEQYF,TGTGCCAGCAGCCTACCGGGACAGGGCTACGAGCAGTACTTC,TRBV7-9,TRBJ2-7,NA,TRBD1
CASSQTPPLAGGMEQYF,TGCGCCAGCAGCCAAACCCCACCACTAGCGGGAGGAATGGAGCAGTACTTC,TRBV4-1,TRBJ2-7,NA,TRBD2
CASRYQGGKETQYF,TGTGCCAGCAGGTATCAGGGCGGAAAGGAGACCCAGTACTTC,TRBV7-9,TRBJ2-5,NA,NA
CASPQGRLRGSTDTQYF,TGTGCCAGCCCCCAGGGGAGACTCCGGGGCAGCACAGATACGCAGTATTTT,TRBV11-2,TRBJ2-3,NA,NA
CASRLHRGQTEAFF,TGTGCCAGCAGACTGCACAGGGGGCAAACTGAAGCTTTCTTT,TRBV2,TRBJ1-1,few,TRBD1
CASSQQGPSNTGELFF,TGTGCCAGCAGCCAACAGGGTCCCTCGAACACCGGGGAGCTGTTTTTT,TRBV7-3,TRBJ2-2,NA,NA
CASSPPQGITEAFF,TGTGCCAGCAGTCCGCCCCAGGGGATAACTGAAGCTTTCTTT,TRBV28,TRBJ1-1,once,NA
CAWSEGLAGDTQYF,TGTGCCTGGAGTGAGGGACTAGCGGGAGATACGCAGTATTTT,TRBV30,TRBJ2-3,NA,TRBD2
CSVAGIHFTDTQYF,TGCAGCGTTGCAGGAATCCATTTCACAGATACGCAGTATTTT,TRBV29-1,TRBJ2-3,NA,NA